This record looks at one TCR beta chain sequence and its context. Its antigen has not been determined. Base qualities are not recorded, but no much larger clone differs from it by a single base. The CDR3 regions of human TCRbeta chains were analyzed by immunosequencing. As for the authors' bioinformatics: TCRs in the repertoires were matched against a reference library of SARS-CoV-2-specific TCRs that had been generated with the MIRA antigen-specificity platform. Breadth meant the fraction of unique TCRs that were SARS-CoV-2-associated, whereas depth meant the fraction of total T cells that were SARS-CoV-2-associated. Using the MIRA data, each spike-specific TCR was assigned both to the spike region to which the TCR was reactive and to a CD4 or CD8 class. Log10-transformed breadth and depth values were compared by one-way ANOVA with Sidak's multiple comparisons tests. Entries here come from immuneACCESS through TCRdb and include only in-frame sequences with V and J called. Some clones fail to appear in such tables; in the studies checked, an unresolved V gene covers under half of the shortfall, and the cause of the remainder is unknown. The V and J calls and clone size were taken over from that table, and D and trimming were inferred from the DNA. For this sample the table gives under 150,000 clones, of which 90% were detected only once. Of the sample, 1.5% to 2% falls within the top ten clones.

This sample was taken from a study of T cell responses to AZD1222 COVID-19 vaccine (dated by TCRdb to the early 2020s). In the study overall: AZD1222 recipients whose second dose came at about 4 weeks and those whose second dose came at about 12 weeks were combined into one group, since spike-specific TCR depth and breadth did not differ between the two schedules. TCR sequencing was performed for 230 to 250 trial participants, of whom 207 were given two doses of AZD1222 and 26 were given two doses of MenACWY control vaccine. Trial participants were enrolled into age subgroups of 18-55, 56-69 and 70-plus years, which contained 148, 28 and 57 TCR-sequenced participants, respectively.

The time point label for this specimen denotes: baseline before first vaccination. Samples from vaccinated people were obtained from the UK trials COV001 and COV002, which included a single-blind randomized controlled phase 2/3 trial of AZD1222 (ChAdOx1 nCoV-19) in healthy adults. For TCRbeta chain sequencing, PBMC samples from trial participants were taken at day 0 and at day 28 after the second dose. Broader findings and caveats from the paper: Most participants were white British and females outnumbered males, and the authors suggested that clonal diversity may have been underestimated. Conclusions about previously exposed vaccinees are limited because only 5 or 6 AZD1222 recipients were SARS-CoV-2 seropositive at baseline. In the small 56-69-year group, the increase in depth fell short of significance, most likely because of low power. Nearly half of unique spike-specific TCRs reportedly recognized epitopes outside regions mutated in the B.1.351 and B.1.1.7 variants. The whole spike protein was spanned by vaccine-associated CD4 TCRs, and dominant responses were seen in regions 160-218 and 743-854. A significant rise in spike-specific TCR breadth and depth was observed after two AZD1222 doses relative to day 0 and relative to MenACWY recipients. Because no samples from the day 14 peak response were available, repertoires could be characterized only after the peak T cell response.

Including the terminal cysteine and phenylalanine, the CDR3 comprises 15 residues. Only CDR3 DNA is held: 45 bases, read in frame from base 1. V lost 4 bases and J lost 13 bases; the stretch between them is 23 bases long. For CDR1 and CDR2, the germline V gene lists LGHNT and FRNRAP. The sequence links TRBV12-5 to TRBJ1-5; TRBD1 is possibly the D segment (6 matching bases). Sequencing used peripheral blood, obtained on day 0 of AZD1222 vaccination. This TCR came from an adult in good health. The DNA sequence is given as TGTGCTAGTGGTTCGAGGGAGGAACCAGGGGCCGCACAGCATTTT. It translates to CASGSREEPGAAQHF.